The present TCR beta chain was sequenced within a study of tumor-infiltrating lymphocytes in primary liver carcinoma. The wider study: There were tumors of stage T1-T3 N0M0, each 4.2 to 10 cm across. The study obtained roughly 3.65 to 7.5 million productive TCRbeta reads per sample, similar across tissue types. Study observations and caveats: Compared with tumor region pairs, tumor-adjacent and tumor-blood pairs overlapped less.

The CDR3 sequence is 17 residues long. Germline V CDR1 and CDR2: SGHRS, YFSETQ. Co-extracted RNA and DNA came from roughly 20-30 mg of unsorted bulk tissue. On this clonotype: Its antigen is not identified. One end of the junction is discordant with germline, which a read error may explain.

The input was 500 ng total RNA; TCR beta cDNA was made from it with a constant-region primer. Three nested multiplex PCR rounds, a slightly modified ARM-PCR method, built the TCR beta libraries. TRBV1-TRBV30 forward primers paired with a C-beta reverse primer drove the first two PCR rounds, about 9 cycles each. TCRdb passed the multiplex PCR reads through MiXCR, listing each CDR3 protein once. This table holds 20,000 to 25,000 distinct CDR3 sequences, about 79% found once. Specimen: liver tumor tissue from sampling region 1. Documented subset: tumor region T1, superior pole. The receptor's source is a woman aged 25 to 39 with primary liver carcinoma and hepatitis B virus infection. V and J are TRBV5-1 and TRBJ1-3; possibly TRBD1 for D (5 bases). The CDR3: CASRITTGTLCGNIIYF. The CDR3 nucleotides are TGCGCCAGCAGGATCACGACCGGGACCCTCTGTGGAAACATCATATATTTT.